Listed here are 25 T cell receptor beta chains from one sample, sequenced in a study of CD8+ T cells in alopecia areata. RNA, once extracted, was reverse transcribed into cDNA for use as the sequencing template. Using immunoSEQ multiplex PCR, the repertoire was profiled, and TCRdb retains in-frame clones only, with some absent. The sample carries about 150,000 clones, about 50% recorded once. The sample in question was CD8+ T cells sorted from blood, obtained at week 0. The source of these receptors is a human donor with alopecia areata.

This chain links TRBV6-1 with TRBJ2-5, with D possibly matching TRBD2 (6 bases). CDR3 length equals 16 residues. CDR1 and CDR2 from the germline V gene are MNHNS and SASEGT. Trimming left V 1 base short and J 2 bases short, with 14 bases between. CDR3 sequence: CASSEDLWGVQETQYF. For the CDR3, the DNA is TGTGCCAGCAGTGAAGATTTGTGGGGGGTTCAAGAGACCCAGTACTTC.

The V and J genes are TRBV7-8 and TRBJ2-2; perhaps TRBD2 as D (6 bases). Trimming shortened V by 4 bases and J by 7 bases, and 19 bases separated the two germline ends. The CDR3 totals 16 residues. CDR1 and CDR2 from the germline V gene are SGHVS and FQNEAQ. The CDR3 loop is CASSYYRAPGDGELFF. For the CDR3, the DNA is TGTGCCAGCAGCTATTACCGGGCCCCGGGGGACGGGGAGCTGTTTTTT.

This sequence joins TRBV6-5 and TRBJ2-7; D tentatively reads TRBD1 or TRBD2 (6 bases each). Trimming cost V 0 bases and J 6 bases, with 9 bases left between them. Germline loops: CDR1 MNHEY, CDR2 SVGAGI. CDR3 size: 13 residues. The CDR3 is CASSYSPGAEQYF. CDR3 sequence (DNA): TGTGCCAGCAGTTACTCACCGGGGGCCGAGCAGTACTTC.

This clone was detected only a few times. The rearrangement links TRBV27 to TRBJ2-1, with 8 positions matching TRBD1. The CDR3 runs 15 residues. CDR1 and CDR2 (germline): MNHEY, SMNVEV (reference sequence). Trimming cost V 2 bases and J 8 bases; bases outside gene matches: 8. As DNA, the CDR3 is TGTGCCAGCAGTTTAGAGGGACAGGTATTGTATGAGCAGTTCTTC. Protein: CASSLEGQVLYEQFF.

The chain employs TRBV6-6 and TRBJ2-2, with D perhaps TRBD1 (5 bases). The V end lost 10 bases, the J end lost 2 bases, and 11 bases lay between the germline ends. This CDR3 comprises 13 residues. Germline V gene sequence: CDR1 MNHNY, CDR2 SVGAGI (reference sequence). The CDR3 region has the DNA TGTGCCACTCCGGACACAAACACCGGGGAGCTGTTTTTT. Encoded protein: CATPDTNTGELFF.

The chain recombines TRBV29-1 with TRBJ1-5, with a possible D match to TRBD1 (6 bases). The length of the CDR3 is 17 residues. CDR1 and CDR2 from the germline V gene are SQVTM and ANQGSEA. Trimming shortened V by 1 base and J by 0 bases, and 16 bases separated the two germline ends. DNA of the CDR3: TGCAGCGTTGAAGGGACAGAACATCTTTATAGCAATCAGCCCCAGCATTTT. It translates to CSVEGTEHLYSNQPQHF.

The V gene is TRBV29-1, the J gene TRBJ1-2; 7 bases line up with TRBD1. The CDR3 is 12 residues long. Trimming removed 6 bases from V and 6 bases from J; junction bases left unmatched: 7. CDR1 is SQVTM and CDR2 is ANQGSEA in the germline V gene. CDR3 sequence (DNA): TGCAGCGTAGACCAGGGGGTAGATGGCTACACCTTC. Its protein product is CSVDQGVDGYTF. The full variable domain, its missing parts supplied by reference TRBV29-1 and TRBJ1-2, is SAVISQKPSRDICQRGTSLTIQCQVDSQVTMMFWYRQQPGQSLTLIATANQGSEATYESGFVIDKFPISRPNLTFSTLTVSNMSPEDSSIYLCSVDQGVDGYTFGSGTRLTVV.

On this clone itself: A read error is likely here: a far larger clone is one base away. Within the sample, other DNA sequences also encode this same CDR3. This chain links TRBV29-1 with TRBJ2-6, with TRBD2 matching 9 bases. V lost 7 bases, J lost 2 bases, and 9 bases stayed unmatched. This CDR3 has 16 residues. Per the germline V gene, CDR1 is SQVTM and CDR2 is ANQGSEA. For the CDR3, the DNA is TGCAGCGCTATACTAGCGGGTGGGCCTGGGGCCAACGTCCTGACTTTC. This encodes CSAILAGGPGANVLTF.

This sequence joins TRBV5-1 and TRBJ2-7; D assignment may be TRBD1 or TRBD2 (5 bases each). CDR3 length: 15 residues. V was clipped by 0 bases and J by 0 bases, with 10 bases between them. From germline, CDR1 is SGHRS and CDR2 YFSETQ. The CDR3 loop reads CASSLDPGTSYEQYF. As DNA, the CDR3 is TGCGCCAGCAGCTTGGATCCGGGGACCTCCTACGAGCAGTACTTC. Together with reference TRBV5-1 and TRBJ2-7, the CDR3 gives the full variable domain: KAGVTQTPRYLIKTRGQQVTLSCSPISGHRSVSWYQQTPGQGLQFLFEYFSETQRNKGNFPGRFSGRQFSNSRSEMNVSTLELGDSALYLCASSLDPGTSYEQYFGPGTRLTVT.

In this sample, this clone is medium-sized. V and J are TRBV7-2 and TRBJ2-7; D possibly corresponds to TRBD2 (5 bases). The CDR3 totals 14 residues. Trimming stripped 5 bases from V and 5 bases from J, with 16 bases between. In germline, CDR1 is SGHTA, CDR2 FQGNSA. This chain's CDR3 is CASSNRAVANEQYF. In nucleotides, the CDR3 is TGTGCCAGCAGCAACCGAGCGGTTGCTAACGAGCAGTACTTC.

The CDR3 spells CAWSTDSGNTIYF. The CDR3 DNA sequence: TGTGCCTGGAGTACAGACTCTGGAAACACCATATATTTT. The chain has TRBV30 and TRBJ1-3; D is uncertain. V shed 2 bases and J shed 0 bases, with 5 bases lying between them. Germline lookup yields CDR1 GTSNPN and CDR2 SVGIG (reference sequence). The CDR3 consists of 13 residues.

The genes are TRBV6-5 and TRBJ1-2; possibly TRBD1 for D (5 bases). Germline V lookup: CDR1 MNHEY, CDR2 SVGAGI. This CDR3 is 13 amino acids long. Trimming took 6 bases from V and 5 from J, leaving 13 bases between them. The CDR3 is CASSPDSLYGYTF. The CDR3 DNA sequence: TGTGCCAGCAGCCCTGACAGCTTGTATGGCTACACCTTC.

In this sample, this clone turned up a few times. V and J are TRBV7-3 and TRBJ2-3; weak D call: TRBD2 (5 bases). The CDR3 is 15 residues long. V was shortened by 7 bases and J by 3 bases, with 17 bases between the two germline ends. The germline V gene encodes CDR1 SGHTA and CDR2 FQGTGA. As DNA, the CDR3 is TGTGCCAGCACCCTATCGGGGAGTCGGACAGATACGCAGTATTTT. Residues: CASTLSGSRTDTQYF.

This clone was counted once. It differs at one base from a far larger clone, so likely a read error. Additional DNA sequences in this sample encode the identical CDR3. V gene TRBV6-7 combines with J gene TRBJ1-2; 8 positions match TRBD1. TRBV6-7 is given ORF status, its function remaining uncertain. This CDR3 has 17 residues. The DNA for the CDR3 is TGCGCCAGCAGTTACTTGAATCCGGGACAGGAAAACTATGGCTACACCTTC. Its protein product is CASSYLNPGQENYGYTF.

This clone was seen a handful of times. The gene calls are TRBV29-1 and TRBJ1-5; D gene unclear. The CDR3 runs 13 residues. Per the germline V gene, CDR1 is SQVTM and CDR2 is ANQGSEA. V gave up 6 bases and J gave up 4 bases, with 13 bases separating them. The CDR3 loop reads CSVAPGGNQPQHF. CDR3 bases: TGCAGCGTCGCCCCGGGTGGGAATCAGCCCCAGCATTTT.

The rearrangement joins TRBV30 to TRBJ1-2, with a weak D call TRBD1 (5 bases). The germline V gene has CDR1 GTSNPN and CDR2 SVGIG (reference sequence). Trimming took off 1 base at V and 2 bases at J, with 8 bases between the two ends. There are 13 residues in the CDR3. The CDR3 sequence: CAWSEGVNYGYTF. The DNA of the CDR3 is TGTGCCTGGAGTGAAGGGGTAAACTATGGCTACACCTTC.

This clone was seen a few times. The gene calls are TRBV6-5 and TRBJ2-3; D possibly corresponds to TRBD1 (5 bases). The V and J ends lost 6 bases and 1 base respectively, with 5 bases between them. This CDR3 comprises 12 residues. Germline values: CDR1 MNHEY, CDR2 SVGAGI. The CDR3 DNA reads as TGTGCCAGCAGAGGGGGCACAGATACGCAGTATTTT. As protein: CASRGGTDTQYF.

This chain links TRBV13 with TRBJ2-5; possibly TRBD2 for D (6 bases). The germline CDR1 and CDR2 sequences are PRHDT and FYEKMQ (reference sequence). Trimming took 6 bases from V and 0 from J, leaving 14 bases between them. The CDR3 loop spans 15 amino acids. For the CDR3, the DNA is TGTGCCAGCAGTCTCGGGACTCAGTACCAAGAGACCCAGTACTTC. It codes for CASSLGTQYQETQYF.

This clone has a handful of counts. The chain carries TRBV7-6 and TRBJ2-7; tentatively, D is TRBD1 (5 bases). V was shortened by 2 bases and J by 3 bases, with 11 bases between the two germline ends. Germline CDR1 is SGHVS and CDR2 is FNYEAQ. The CDR3 is made up of 14 amino acids. In DNA form, the CDR3 reads TGTGCCAGCAGCTTAAGGCAGGGAAACTACGAGCAGTACTTC. Protein: CASSLRQGNYEQYF.

V and J are TRBV5-8 and TRBJ1-1; the D is unclear. Germline V gene data show CDR1 as SGHTS and CDR2 as YDEGEE. Trimming cost V 3 bases and J 3 bases, with 6 bases left between them. There are 12 residues in the CDR3. CDR3 protein: CASSSAYTEAFF. In DNA form, the CDR3 reads TGTGCCAGCAGCTCAGCTTACACTGAAGCTTTCTTT.

This sequence joins TRBV30 and TRBJ1-1, with a possible D match to TRBD1 (6 bases). The CDR3 totals 13 residues. Per the germline V gene, CDR1 is GTSNPN and CDR2 is SVGIG (reference sequence). V lost 5 bases and J 5 bases, leaving 15 bases between the germline ends. The CDR3 coding sequence is TGTGCCTGGGGGGACATTCTCGGGACTGAAGCTTTCTTT. Translating it yields CAWGDILGTEAFF.

This clone was picked up a small number of times. In DNA, the CDR3 is TGTGCCAGCAGCCCCATGGGCCGGGAGACCCAGTACTTC. The encoded protein is CASSPMGRETQYF. This rearrangement joins TRBV28 to TRBJ2-5; D is uncertain. V was cut by 6 bases and J by 5 bases, with 13 bases left in between. The CDR3 length is 13 residues. Germline V gene lookup returns CDR1 MDHEN and CDR2 SYDVKM.

The chain recombines TRBV4-3 with TRBJ1-1, with TRBD1 identical over 7 bases. The CDR3 runs 16 residues. V dropped 0 bases and J dropped 1; count of bases not matched to a gene: 5. Germline assignment: CDR1 LGHNA and CDR2 YSLEER. The CDR3 sequence: CASSQDHGQENTEAFF. The CDR3 DNA reads as TGCGCCAGCAGCCAAGATCACGGACAGGAGAACACTGAAGCTTTCTTT.

The chain is built from TRBV29-1 and TRBJ1-5; D gene ambiguous. Looked up from germline, CDR1 is SQVTM and CDR2 is ANQGSEA. The CDR3 length is 14 residues. The CDR3: CKGGVTGVNQPQHF. CDR3 in DNA: TGCAAGGGCGGGGTTACTGGGGTGAATCAGCCCCAGCATTTT.

This clone turned up a few times. V gene TRBV15 combines with J gene TRBJ2-7, with D possibly being TRBD2 (5 bases). CDR1 and CDR2 (germline): LNHNV, YYDKDF (reference sequence). The CDR3 is 15 amino acids. V lost 3 bases, J lost 2 bases, and 14 bases lay in between. This CDR3 reads CATSSPEGSPYEQYF. In DNA, the CDR3 is TGTGCCACCAGCAGTCCAGAGGGTAGTCCCTACGAGCAGTACTTC.